This T cell receptor beta chain was sequenced in a study of PD-L1 blockade in urothelial cancer. The data were produced by immunoSEQ multiplex PCR, yet TCRdb's version contains in-frame clones alone and is incomplete. This sample has about 51,000 clones, with approximately 84% found just once. Looked up from germline, CDR1 is SGDLS and CDR2 is YYNGEE. The CDR3 loop spans 15 amino acids. Trimming stripped 1 base from V and 0 bases from J, with 8 bases between. The material sequenced was PBMCs, taken around atezolizumab (anti-PD-L1) treatment. The source is a man aged 55 to 70 with urothelial cancer. V and J are TRBV9 and TRBJ2-1, with D maybe TRBD2 (6 bases). The chain's CDR3 is CASSVTGSSYNEQFF. CDR3 sequence (DNA): TGTGCCAGCAGCGTAACCGGGAGCTCCTACAATGAGCAGTTCTTC.